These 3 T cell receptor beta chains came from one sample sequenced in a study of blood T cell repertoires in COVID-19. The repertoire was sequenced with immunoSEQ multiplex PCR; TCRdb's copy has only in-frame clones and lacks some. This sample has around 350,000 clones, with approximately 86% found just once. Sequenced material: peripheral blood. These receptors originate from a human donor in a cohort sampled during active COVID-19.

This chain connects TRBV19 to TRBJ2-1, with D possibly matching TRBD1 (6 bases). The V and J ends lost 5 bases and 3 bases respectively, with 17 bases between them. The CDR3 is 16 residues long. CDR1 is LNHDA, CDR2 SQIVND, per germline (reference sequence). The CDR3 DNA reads TGTGCCAGTAGTCCCAACCAGGGGAGCCGCTACAATGAGCAGTTCTTC. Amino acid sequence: CASSPNQGSRYNEQFF.

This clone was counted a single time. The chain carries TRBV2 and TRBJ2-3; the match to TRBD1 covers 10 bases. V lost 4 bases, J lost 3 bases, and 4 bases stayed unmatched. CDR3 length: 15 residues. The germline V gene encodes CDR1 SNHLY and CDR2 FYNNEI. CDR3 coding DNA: TGTGCCAGCAGTGGGGGACAGGGGACGACAGATACGCAGTATTTT. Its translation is CASSGGQGTTDTQYF.

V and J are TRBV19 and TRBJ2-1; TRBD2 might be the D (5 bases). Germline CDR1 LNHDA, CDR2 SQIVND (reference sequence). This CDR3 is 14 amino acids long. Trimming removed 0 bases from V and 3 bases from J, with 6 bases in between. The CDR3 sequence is CASSIDRDYNEQFF. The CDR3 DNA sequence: TGTGCCAGTAGTATAGACCGGGACTACAATGAGCAGTTCTTC.